This T cell receptor beta chain was captured in a study of shared clonotypes between healthy human individuals. Assay: immunoSEQ multiplex PCR; the TCRdb copy retains only in-frame clones and omits some. The data contain millions of clones, over 85% of them seen just once; the ten biggest clones take up around 1.1%. On this clone itself: The antigen is undetermined.

V dropped 6 bases and J dropped 4 bases, with 13 bases sitting between them. The length of the CDR3 is 13 residues. CDR1 is MNHNS, CDR2 SASEGT, per germline. In the naive CD8 group, cells lacked CD45RO and were positively selected for CCR7, so terminally differentiated effector memory CD45RA+ cells were left out. The study's findings and limits: Donor scarcity curtailed the genetic and exposure-history diversity represented herein.

The sequence was obtained from a man aged 18 to 30 in good health. The sequenced sample was naive CD8+ T cells sorted from blood. The chain combines TRBV6-1 with TRBJ2-7, with D maybe TRBD2 (5 bases). The CDR3 loop is CASRGSETYEQYF. As DNA, the CDR3 is TGTGCCAGCAGGGGGAGTGAGACTTACGAGCAGTACTTC.